Below are 18 T cell receptor beta chains sequenced from a single sample in a study of cytomegalovirus exposure and HLA in healthy donors. The primer mix had 60 Vbeta and 13 Jbeta primers. Sequencing used immunoSEQ multiplex PCR; TCRdb keeps in-frame clones, though not all of them. The sample lists 200,000 to 250,000 clones; 80% to 85% were seen once. Sequenced: PBMCs. The receptors originated from a boy aged 2 to 10 in good health and CMV-seronegative.

This chain joins TRBV5-4 and TRBJ2-1, with a tentative D call TRBD1 (5 bases). The germline gives CDR1 SGHNT, CDR2 YYREEE (reference sequence). V was shortened by 4 bases and J by 0 bases, with 14 bases between the two germline ends. This CDR3 contains 16 residues. CDR3 sequence reads: CASSLGVMSSYNEQFF. CDR3 nucleotides: TGTGCCAGCAGCCTAGGGGTAATGAGCTCCTACAATGAGCAGTTCTTC.

This clone appeared once. The rearrangement uses TRBV27 and TRBJ2-7, with a possible D match to TRBD2 (5 bases). Germline V CDR1 and CDR2: MNHEY, SMNVEV (reference sequence). Trimming stripped 11 bases from V and 3 bases from J, with 17 bases between. The CDR3 extends over 13 amino acids. The CDR3 nucleotides are TGTGCCCTTAGGAGGACGGTGATCTACGAGCAGTACTTC. Translating it yields CALRRTVIYEQYF.

V usage is TRBV9 and J usage is TRBJ1-2; D is undetermined. CDR3 size: 16 residues. Trimming removed 4 bases from V and 0 bases from J, with 16 bases in between. CDR1 is SGDLS, CDR2 YYNGEE, per germline. The CDR3 nucleotides read TGTGCCAGCAGCTCGCCCAGGACTCCTACTAACTATGGCTACACCTTC. Translation gives CASSSPRTPTNYGYTF.

CDR3 in amino acids: CASSTGVEQFF. The CDR3 DNA is TGTGCCAGCAGCACAGGGGTTGAGCAGTTCTTC. The V gene is TRBV13, the J gene TRBJ2-1; 7 bases match TRBD1. The germline CDR1 and CDR2 sequences are PRHDT and FYEKMQ (reference sequence). The CDR3 is 11 residues long. V gave up 5 bases and J gave up 9 bases; unmatched junction bases: 1.

The V call is TRBV15, the J call TRBJ1-5, with TRBD1 as a possible D gene (5 bases). V gave up 4 bases and J gave up 4 bases, with 17 bases separating them. The CDR3 is 16 residues long. The germline CDR1 and CDR2 sequences are LNHNV and YYDKDF (reference sequence). The CDR3: CATSNLDQGYNQPQHF. The CDR3 coding sequence is TGTGCCACCAGCAACTTAGACCAGGGCTATAATCAGCCCCAGCATTTT.

This clone was seen once. The gene calls are TRBV13 and TRBJ2-4, with TRBD1 identical over 8 bases. The CDR3 is 16 residues long. Per the germline V gene, CDR1 is PRHDT and CDR2 is FYEKMQ (reference sequence). V trimming: 4 bases; J trimming: 0 bases; junction bases outside the gene matches: 5. CDR3 loop: CASSSRTGQAKNIQYF. The DNA of the CDR3 is TGTGCCAGCAGCTCCCGGACAGGGCAAGCCAAAAACATTCAGTACTTC.

The chain joins TRBV23-1 to TRBJ1-2, with 9 bases lining up with TRBD1. TRBV23-1 is known as an ORF, though its function is uncertain. V was pared by 0 bases and J by 4 bases, with 3 bases of the junction left unmatched. This CDR3 has 15 amino acids. This CDR3 reads CASSQSGQGFYGYTF. Written as DNA, the CDR3 is TGCGCCAGCAGTCAATCGGGACAGGGATTCTATGGCTACACCTTC.

CDR3 DNA sequence: TGTGCCAGTAGTGGCCGGACAGGGTACGAGCAGTACTTC. The encoded protein is CASSGRTGYEQYF. V and J are TRBV19 and TRBJ2-7, with TRBD1 matching 8 bases. The CDR3 has 13 amino acids. The V gene end was trimmed by 5 bases and the J gene end by 4 bases; junction bases not matched to a gene: 4. Germline V lookup: CDR1 LNHDA, CDR2 SQIVND (reference sequence).

Only one count was recorded for this clone. The chain couples TRBV10-3 to TRBJ2-5, with TRBD2 identical over 14 bases. Per germline, CDR1 ENHRY and CDR2 SYGVKD. This CDR3 spans 19 amino acids. V shed 4 bases, J shed 2 bases, and the junction held 12 bases outside the gene matches. Here the CDR3 reads CAISAQPGLAGEGQETQYF. As DNA, the CDR3 is TGTGCCATCAGTGCACAACCGGGACTAGCGGGAGAAGGGCAAGAGACCCAGTACTTC.

This clone was observed a few times. The V call is TRBV6-5, the J call TRBJ2-6; maybe TRBD1 (5 bases). V was pared by 3 bases and J by 0 bases, with 9 bases between. This CDR3 is built from 16 residues. Per the germline V gene, CDR1 is MNHEY and CDR2 is SVGAGI. The CDR3 DNA sequence: TGTGCCAGCAGTTATAAAGGGGTCTCTGGGGCCAACGTCCTGACTTTC. Translating it yields CASSYKGVSGANVLTF.

The chain couples TRBV28 to TRBJ2-3; tentative D call: TRBD2 (5 bases). The CDR3 loop spans 16 amino acids. The ends were cut back, 5 bases at V and 5 bases at J, with 20 bases in the middle. CDR1 and CDR2 from the germline V gene are MDHEN and SYDVKM. The CDR3 region is CASSAGLRLAGDTQYF. The CDR3 nucleotides read TGTGCCAGCAGTGCCGGACTCCGCCTGGCGGGAGATACGCAGTATTTT.

CDR3 sequence: CASSLGLIGAYYGYTF. The CDR3 nucleotides read TGTGCCAGCAGCTTGGGCCTTATAGGGGCGTACTATGGCTACACCTTC. The rearrangement links TRBV5-8 to TRBJ1-2; the D gene is possibly TRBD1 (5 bases). The CDR3 is made up of 16 amino acids. V dropped 0 bases and J dropped 3 bases, with 15 bases sitting between them. Germline V CDR1 and CDR2: SGHTS, YDEGEE.

The rearrangement joins TRBV6-5 to TRBJ2-3; D may be TRBD2 (5 bases). Trimming stripped 8 bases from V and 1 base from J, with 10 bases between. Germline CDR1 is MNHEY and CDR2 is SVGAGI. The length of the CDR3 is 13 residues. The CDR3 region has the DNA TGTGCCAGCTTAAAGGGAGGCACAGATACGCAGTATTTT. It encodes CASLKGGTDTQYF.

The V call is TRBV4-2, the J call TRBJ2-7, with TRBD2 matching over 9 bases. V dropped 0 bases and J dropped 6; count of bases not matched to a gene: 6. Looked up from germline, CDR1 is LGHNA and CDR2 is YNFKEQ. This CDR3 contains 15 residues. The CDR3 sequence is CASSQEGSGGFEQYF. The CDR3, as DNA: TGTGCCAGCAGCCAAGAGGGTAGCGGGGGTTTCGAGCAGTACTTC.

The V call is TRBV6-1, the J call TRBJ1-6; 8 bases agree with TRBD1. The CDR3 spans 16 residues. V lost 4 bases to trimming and J lost 3 bases; unmatched junction nucleotides: 5. Germline V gene sequence: CDR1 MNHNS, CDR2 SASEGT. The CDR3 protein is CASSVTDRVYNSPLHF. As DNA, the CDR3 is TGTGCCAGCAGTGTTACGGACAGGGTCTATAATTCACCCCTCCACTTT.

The chain joins TRBV1 to TRBJ2-3; TRBD2, the table's D call, lacks a check against the DNA. TRBV1 is deemed a pseudogene. This CDR3 is built from 14 residues. For the CDR3, the DNA is TGCACCAGCAGCCCTAGCGGGGGCACAGATACGCAGTATTTT. Protein sequence: CTSSPSGGTDTQYF.

The chain joins TRBV7-9 to TRBJ2-1; TRBD2 matches 11 bases. This CDR3 has 14 amino acids. CDR1 is SEHNR, CDR2 FQNEAQ, per germline (reference sequence). V was clipped by 6 bases and J by 3 bases; unmatched bases: 1. Here the CDR3 reads CASSGTSGYNEQFF. The CDR3 nucleotides are TGTGCCAGCAGTGGGACTAGCGGCTACAATGAGCAGTTCTTC.

The chain carries TRBV30 and TRBJ2-5, with 9 bases fitting TRBD1. V lost 6 bases and J lost 5; bases outside the gene matches: 13. CDR3 length equals 15 residues. Germline assignment: CDR1 GTSNPN and CDR2 SVGIG (reference sequence). In nucleotides, the CDR3 is TGTGCCTGTCAAGCGTGGGGACAGGGTATGGAGACCCAGTACTTC. Translation: CACQAWGQGMETQYF.